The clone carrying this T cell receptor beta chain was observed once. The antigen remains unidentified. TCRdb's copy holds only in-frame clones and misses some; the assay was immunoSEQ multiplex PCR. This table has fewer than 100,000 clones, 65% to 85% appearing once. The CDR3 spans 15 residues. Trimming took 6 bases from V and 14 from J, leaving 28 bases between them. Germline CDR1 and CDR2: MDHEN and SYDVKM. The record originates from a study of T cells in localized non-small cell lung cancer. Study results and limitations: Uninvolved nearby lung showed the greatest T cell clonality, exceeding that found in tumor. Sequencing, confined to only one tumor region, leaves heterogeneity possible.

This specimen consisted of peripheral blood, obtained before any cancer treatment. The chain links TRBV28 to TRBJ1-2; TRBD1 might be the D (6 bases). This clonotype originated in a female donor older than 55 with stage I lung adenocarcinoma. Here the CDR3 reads CASSKTSRGKARGTF. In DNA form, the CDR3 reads TGTGCCAGCAGCAAAACTTCTAGGGGGAAAGCCCGGGGGACCTTC.